These 26 T cell receptor beta chains were all obtained from the same sample, sequenced in a study of T-cell reconstitution after alpha-beta-depleted transplantation in children. Construction of the TCRbeta library involved unique molecular identifiers. TCRdb passed the PCR reads through MiXCR, listing each CDR3 protein once. The sample has more than 400,000 distinct CDR3 sequences; around two fifths are singletons. This specimen was PBMCs, taken before TCRalphabeta/CD19-depleted stem cell transplant. The receptors shown here come from a girl aged 2-10 years with aplastic anemia, due to receive a stem cell transplant.

The table lists this clonotype with many counts. The chain joins TRBV15 to TRBJ2-1, with D perhaps TRBD2 (6 bases). The V end was cut by 5 bases, the J end by 5 bases, with 19 bases between. The germline CDR1 and CDR2 sequences are LNHNV and YYDKDF (reference sequence). The CDR3 is 16 residues long. The CDR3, as DNA: TGTGCCACCAGCCCTAGGGTGGCGGGAATTCACAATGAGCAGTTCTTC. It translates to CATSPRVAGIHNEQFF.

The CDR3 loop is CASSIRDLNEKLFF. CDR3 in DNA: TGCGCCAGCAGTATCAGAGACCTTAATGAAAAACTGTTTTTT. The gene calls are TRBV5-1 and TRBJ1-4, with unresolved D. The CDR3 loop spans 14 amino acids. Germline V gene lookup returns CDR1 SGHRS and CDR2 YFSETQ. The V end was cut by 5 bases, the J end by 4 bases, with 12 bases between.

The rearrangement links TRBV7-6 to TRBJ2-7; D gene unclear. The length of the CDR3 is 12 residues. Germline lookup yields CDR1 SGHVS and CDR2 FNYEAQ. Trimming removed 2 bases at V and 6 bases at J, with 8 bases between. The CDR3 sequence is CASSLRGGEQYF. The CDR3 coding sequence is TGTGCCAGCAGCTTACGCGGCGGCGAGCAGTACTTC.

This chain joins TRBV9 and TRBJ2-3, with 9 bases that match TRBD1. V lost 4 bases to trimming and J lost 6 bases; unmatched junction nucleotides: 9. CDR3 length: 15 amino acids. Germline-derived CDR1 and CDR2 are SGDLS and YYNGEE. CDR3 DNA sequence: TGTGCCAGCAGCCCTGGGACAGGGACGGAGGATACGCAGTATTTT. Its protein is CASSPGTGTEDTQYF.

This chain links TRBV20-1 with TRBJ2-5, with unresolved D. CDR1 is DFQATT, CDR2 SNEGSKA, per germline (reference sequence). The CDR3 loop spans 15 amino acids. Trimming shortened V by 2 bases and J by 1 base, and 14 bases separated the two germline ends. DNA of the CDR3: TGCAGTGCTAGATCGTTAGCATGGGGCCAAGAGACCCAGTACTTC. Its translation: CSARSLAWGQETQYF.

The chain carries TRBV12-3 or TRBV12-4 and TRBJ1-2, with TRBD1 as a possible D gene (5 bases). The V end lost 2 bases, the J end lost 4 bases, and 17 bases lay between the germline ends. The CDR3 spans 16 residues. The CDR3 DNA reads TGTGCCAGCAGTTTAATAGTCTGGGGACGGGGCTATGGCTACACCTTC. This translates into CASSLIVWGRGYGYTF.

The chain has TRBV5-1 and TRBJ1-6; unclear D gene. Germline-derived CDR1 and CDR2 are SGHRS and YFSETQ. V lost 1 base and J 5 bases, leaving 7 bases between the germline ends. The CDR3 loop spans 14 amino acids. CDR3 nucleotide sequence: TGCGCCAGCAGCTTGCCCGGTGATAATTCACCCCTCCACTTT. It is translated as CASSLPGDNSPLHF.

This clonotype was counted many times. The chain is built from TRBV5-1 and TRBJ2-2; the D gene is possibly TRBD1 (6 bases). Per germline, CDR1 SGHRS and CDR2 YFSETQ. The CDR3 totals 15 residues. V was pared by 0 bases and J by 3 bases, with 9 bases between. The CDR3 bases are TGCGCCAGCAGCTTGGCCGGACAGTACACCGGGGAGCTGTTTTTT. Protein: CASSLAGQYTGELFF.

This clonotype was seen many times. V usage is TRBV12-3 or TRBV12-4 and J usage is TRBJ2-2, with unresolved D. With 1 base removed from V and 0 bases from J, the gap between germline ends came to 6 bases. The CDR3 has 15 residues. This CDR3 reads CASSLGGSNTGELFF. The CDR3 nucleotides are TGTGCCAGCAGTTTAGGCGGCTCGAACACCGGGGAGCTGTTTTTT.

Many counts were recorded for this clonotype. This chain uses TRBV7-2 with TRBJ2-5; 7 nucleotides agree with TRBD1. The CDR3 is 13 residues long. With V trimmed by 5 bases and J by 5 bases, 5 bases remained unmatched. The germline gives CDR1 SGHTA, CDR2 FQGNSA. The CDR3 loop is CASSHDREETQYF. In DNA, the CDR3 is TGTGCCAGCAGCCATGACAGGGAGGAGACCCAGTACTTC.

This clonotype was seen repeatedly, ten times or more. The genes are TRBV5-5 and TRBJ2-2; D not resolved. Germline V gene lookup returns CDR1 SGHKS and CDR2 YYEKEE (reference sequence). The CDR3 totals 13 residues. V was pared by 4 bases and J by 7 bases, with 11 bases between. CDR3 region: CASSLRTNGELFF. The DNA for the CDR3 is TGTGCCAGCAGCCTACGTACTAACGGGGAGCTGTTTTTT.

A single count supports this clonotype. The J gene is TRBJ2-1, the V gene TRBV10-3; TRBD1 agrees at 7 bases. From germline, CDR1 is ENHRY and CDR2 SYGVKD. This CDR3 has 15 amino acids. V shed 10 bases and J 3 bases; nucleotides not matched to a gene: 12. CDR3 sequence (DNA): TGTGCCACTTCGACAATGGGACAGTTCTACAATGAGCAGTTCTTC. This sequence encodes CATSTMGQFYNEQFF.

The V and J genes are TRBV15 and TRBJ1-1; D is possibly TRBD1 (5 bases). This CDR3 is built from 17 residues. Trimming took 0 bases from V and 1 from J, leaving 15 bases between them. Per the germline V gene, CDR1 is LNHNV and CDR2 is YYDKDF (reference sequence). The chain's CDR3 is CATSRDRGFRENTEAFF. DNA for the CDR3: TGTGCCACCAGCAGAGATCGGGGGTTTAGGGAGAACACTGAAGCTTTCTTT. Combining the CDR3 with reference TRBV15 and TRBJ1-1 gives the whole variable domain DAMVIQNPRYQVTQFGKPVTLSCSQTLNHNVMYWYQQKSSQAPKLLFHYYDKDFNNEADTPDNFQSRRPNTSFCFLDIRSPGLGDTAMYLCATSRDRGFRENTEAFFGQGTRLTVV.

V usage is TRBV6-1 and J usage is TRBJ1-5; possible D gene TRBD1, 5 bases. CDR3 length: 16 amino acids. V was pared by 6 bases and J by 4 bases, with 19 bases between. Germline loops: CDR1 MNHNS, CDR2 SASEGT. Here the CDR3 DNA reads TGTGCCAGCAGCAGAGGACACCTCCACCAGAATCAGCCCCAGCATTTT. It is translated as CASSRGHLHQNQPQHF.

This chain links TRBV27 with TRBJ1-2; 7 bases are shared with TRBD1. This CDR3 spans 15 amino acids. Losses at the gene ends were 3 bases for V and 4 bases for J; bases not matched to a gene: 8. The germline V gene encodes CDR1 MNHEY and CDR2 SMNVEV (reference sequence). In DNA, the CDR3 is TGTGCCAGCAGTTTCCGACAGGGCGGAGGCTATGGCTACACCTTC. Protein product: CASSFRQGGGYGYTF.

The J gene is TRBJ2-7, the V gene TRBV10-2; no firm D call. The CDR3 totals 14 residues. CDR1 is WSHSY, CDR2 SAAADI, per germline. V was clipped by 4 bases and J by 3 bases, with 13 bases between them. CDR3 sequence: CASSGAGPGYEQYF. Written as DNA, the CDR3 is TGCGCCAGCAGTGGAGCAGGTCCGGGCTACGAGCAGTACTTC.

This sequence joins TRBV5-1 and TRBJ2-3, with D perhaps given as TRBD1 or TRBD2 (6 bases each). With 4 bases removed from V and 4 bases from J, the gap between germline ends came to 19 bases. The V gene's germline CDR1 is SGHRS and CDR2 YFSETQ. The CDR3 is made up of 16 amino acids. CDR3 sequence: CASSPQGTRGADTQYF. CDR3 in DNA: TGCGCCAGCAGCCCCCAGGGGACACGCGGGGCAGATACGCAGTATTTT.

The V call is TRBV15, the J call TRBJ1-6, with 7 bases that match TRBD1. V shed 1 base and J 11 bases; nucleotides not matched to a gene: 2. CDR1 and CDR2 from the germline V gene are LNHNV and YYDKDF (reference sequence). This CDR3 has 13 residues. The CDR3 spells CATSRGQGTPLHF. The CDR3 region has the DNA TGTGCCACCAGCAGAGGACAGGGTACACCCCTCCACTTT.

The CDR3 DNA reads as TGCGCCAGCAGCCGCTCGACAGGGGGCGCGGAGGGCCAGCATTTT. Residues: CASSRSTGGAEGQHF. V gene TRBV4-1 combines with J gene TRBJ1-5; TRBD1 matches at 10 bases. This CDR3 region has 15 residues. The germline V gene encodes CDR1 MGHRA and CDR2 YSYEKL. V lost 4 bases, J lost 12 bases, and 12 bases stayed unmatched.

The chain carries TRBV15 and TRBJ2-3; no clear D gene. The V gene lost 7 bases and the J gene lost 6 bases, with 14 bases spanning the gap. Per germline, CDR1 LNHNV and CDR2 YYDKDF (reference sequence). The CDR3 sequence is 13 residues long. The CDR3 nucleotides read TGTGCCACCACCCAATTACGCAAGGATACGCAGTATTTT. Amino acids: CATTQLRKDTQYF. Filled out from reference TRBV15 and TRBJ2-3, the complete variable domain reads DAMVIQNPRYQVTQFGKPVTLSCSQTLNHNVMYWYQQKSSQAPKLLFHYYDKDFNNEADTPDNFQSRRPNTSFCFLDIRSPGLGDTAMYLCATTQLRKDTQYFGPGTRLTVL.

The sample holds many counts of this clonotype. The rearrangement joins TRBV11-2 to TRBJ2-2; D is possibly TRBD1 or TRBD2 (5 bases each). Looked up from germline, CDR1 is SGHAT and CDR2 is FQNNGV. V gave up 2 bases and J gave up 6 bases, with 16 bases separating them. The CDR3 is 16 amino acids. CDR3 loop: CASSLYRDPKSGELFF. CDR3 nucleotide sequence: TGTGCCAGCAGCTTATACCGGGACCCAAAGTCCGGGGAGCTGTTTTTT.

Notes on this clonotype: This could be a read error, since a much larger clone is one nucleotide away. The rearrangement links TRBV7-9 to TRBJ1-2; D is undetermined. Germline lookup yields CDR1 SEHNR and CDR2 FQNEAQ (reference sequence). This CDR3 comprises 17 residues. V lost 2 bases, J lost 5 bases, and 21 bases lay in between. The CDR3 loop reads CASSLRCLRSYGYGYTF. Here the CDR3 DNA reads TGTGCCAGCAGCTTAAGGTGTCTTCGTTCCTATGGTTATGGCTACACCTTC. Using reference TRBV7-9 and TRBJ1-2 for the parts outside the CDR3, the full variable domain is DTGVSQNPRHKITKRGQNVTFRCDPISEHNRLYWYRQTLGQGPEFLTYFQNEAQLEKSRLLSDRFSAERPKGSFSTLEIQRTEQGDSAMYLCASSLRCLRSYGYGYTFGSGTRLTVV.

The V and J genes are TRBV3-1 and TRBJ2-3; 13 nucleotides match TRBD2. The ends lost 10 bases at V and 6 bases at J; junction bases unmatched: 25. The CDR3 extends over 20 amino acids. Germline V CDR1 and CDR2: LGHDT, YNNKEL (reference sequence). The CDR3 loop is CATSQGILTSGRRGSDTQYF. As DNA, the CDR3 is TGTGCCACCTCCCAAGGGATCCTGACTAGCGGGAGGAGGGGATCGGATACGCAGTATTTT.

The chain combines TRBV29-1 with TRBJ2-5; 9 bases fit TRBD1. The V segment lost 6 bases and the J segment 1 base; nucleotides outside the gene matches: 9. Germline V gives CDR1 SQVTM, CDR2 ANQGSEA. The CDR3 runs to 15 residues. CDR3 loop: CSVPGTGLLQETQYF. For the CDR3, the DNA is TGCAGCGTCCCCGGGACAGGGCTCCTCCAAGAGACCCAGTACTTC.

This chain joins TRBV9 and TRBJ2-3, with a possible D match to TRBD1 (6 bases). The CDR3 loop spans 17 amino acids. CDR1 SGDLS and CDR2 YYNGEE come from the germline V gene. The V gene lost 2 bases and the J gene lost 3 bases, with 19 bases spanning the gap. The CDR3 here is CASSVSLQGLGTDTQYF. DNA for the CDR3: TGTGCCAGCAGCGTCTCTCTTCAGGGGTTAGGGACAGATACGCAGTATTTT.

V and J are TRBV7-9 and TRBJ2-3; 10 nucleotides align to TRBD2. Trimming removed 2 bases from V and 1 base from J; junction bases left unmatched: 3. CDR1 and CDR2 (germline): SEHNR, FQNEAQ (reference sequence). The CDR3 is 16 amino acids. The CDR3 loop is CASSLTSGAGTDTQYF. The CDR3 nucleotides read TGTGCCAGCAGCTTAACTAGCGGGGCCGGCACAGATACGCAGTATTTT.